The rows below give T cell receptor beta chains drawn from one sample of a study of T cell responses to AZD1222 COVID-19 vaccine. Here immunoSEQ multiplex PCR was the method, and the copy in TCRdb shows in-frame clones only, minus some. This table has under 95,000 clones, around 90% appearing once. Sample: peripheral blood, taken on day 0 of AZD1222 vaccination. The receptors shown here come from an adult in good health. Both conserved end residues are part of each CDR3. The order of the fields is J gene, V gene, D gene, CDR3 DNA, CDR3 protein. D genes are given only for firm matches.

J: TRBJ2-3
V: TRBV7-9
D: -
DNA: TGTGCCAGCAGCTTAGGCACAGATACGCAGTATTTT
CDR3: CASSLGTDTQYF

J: TRBJ2-2
V: TRBV7-8
D: -
DNA: TGTGCCAGCAGCTTACAGGGGTTCGGCGGGGAGCTGTTTTTT
CDR3: CASSLQGFGGELFF

J: TRBJ2-7
V: TRBV29-1
D: TRBD1
DNA: TGCAGCGCAGCAGAGGGGGCCCCCCGCGAGCAGTACTTC
CDR3: CSAAEGAPREQYF

J: TRBJ2-7
V: TRBV6-5
D: TRBD1
DNA: TGTGCCAGCAGCCTAGGGGGCAGCTCCTACGAGCAGTACTTC
CDR3: CASSLGGSSYEQYF

J: TRBJ1-6
V: TRBV12-3/TRBV12-4
D: -
DNA: TGTGCCAGCAGCAGGGACTTCAGTTCACCCCTCCACTTT
CDR3: CASSRDFSSPLHF

J: TRBJ1-1
V: TRBV18
D: -
DNA: TGTGCCAGCTCACCAAGTGGCCAGGGGCTAGTTGTCACTGAAGCTTTCTTT
CDR3: CASSPSGQGLVVTEAFF

J: TRBJ2-2
V: TRBV3-1/TRBV3-2
D: -
DNA: TGTGCCAGCAGCGACACGGCGTCAGGCGGGGAGCTGTTTTTT
CDR3: CASSDTASGGELFF

J: TRBJ1-1
V: TRBV6-5
D: TRBD1
DNA: TGTGCCAGCAGTTACAGGACAGGTAGCTTGGGCACTGAAGCTTTCTTT
CDR3: CASSYRTGSLGTEAFF

J: TRBJ2-1
V: TRBV19
D: TRBD2
DNA: TGTGCCAGTAGTACCACCTACGGGACTAGCGGGACCATGTCGCAGTTCTTC
CDR3: CASSTTYGTSGTMSQFF

J: TRBJ1-1
V: TRBV29-1
D: -
DNA: TGCAGCGTTGAAGGAGGTGCTACTGCTTTCTTT
CDR3: CSVEGGATAFF

J: TRBJ2-3
V: TRBV29-1
D: -
DNA: TGCAGCGTTGACATTGCAAGTGGCACAGATACGCAGTATTTT
CDR3: CSVDIASGTDTQYF

J: TRBJ2-1
V: TRBV18
D: -
DNA: TGTGCCAGCTCACCACCTAACAGCTCCTACAATGAGCAGTTCTTC
CDR3: CASSPPNSSYNEQFF